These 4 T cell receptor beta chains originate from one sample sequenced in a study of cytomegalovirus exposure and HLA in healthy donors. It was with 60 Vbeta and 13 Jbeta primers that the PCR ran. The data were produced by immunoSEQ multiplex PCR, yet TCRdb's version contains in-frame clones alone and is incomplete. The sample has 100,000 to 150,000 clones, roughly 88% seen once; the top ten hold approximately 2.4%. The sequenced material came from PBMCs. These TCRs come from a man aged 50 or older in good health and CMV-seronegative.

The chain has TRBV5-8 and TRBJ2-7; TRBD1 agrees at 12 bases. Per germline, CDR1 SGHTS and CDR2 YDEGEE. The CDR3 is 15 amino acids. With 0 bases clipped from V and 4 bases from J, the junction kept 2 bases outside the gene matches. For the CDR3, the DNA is TGTGCCAGCAGCTTGGGGGGACAGGGGGCATACGAGCAGTACTTC. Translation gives CASSLGGQGAYEQYF.

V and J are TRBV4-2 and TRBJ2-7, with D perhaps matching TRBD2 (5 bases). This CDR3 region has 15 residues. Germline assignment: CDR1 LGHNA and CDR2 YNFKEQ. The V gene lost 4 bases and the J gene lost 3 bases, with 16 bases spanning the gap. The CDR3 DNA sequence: TGTGCCAGCAGCCCTCTTCCCGAGGCGGGCTACGAGCAGTACTTC. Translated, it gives CASSPLPEAGYEQYF.

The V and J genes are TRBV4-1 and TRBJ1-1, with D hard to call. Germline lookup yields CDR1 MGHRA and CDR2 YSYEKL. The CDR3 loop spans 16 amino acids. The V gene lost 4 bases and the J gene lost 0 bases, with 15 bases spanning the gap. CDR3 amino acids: CASSLSIPAVNTEAFF. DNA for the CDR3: TGCGCCAGCAGCCTAAGTATCCCTGCAGTGAACACTGAAGCTTTCTTT.

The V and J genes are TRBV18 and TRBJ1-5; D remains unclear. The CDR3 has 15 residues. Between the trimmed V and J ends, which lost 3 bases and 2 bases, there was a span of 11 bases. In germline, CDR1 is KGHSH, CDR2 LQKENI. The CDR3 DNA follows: TGTGCCAGCTCACCGAACGTGGCGGGCAATCAGCCCCAGCATTTT. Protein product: CASSPNVAGNQPQHF. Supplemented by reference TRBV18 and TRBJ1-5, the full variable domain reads NAGVMQNPRHLVRRRGQEARLRCSPMKGHSHVYWYRQLPEEGLKFMVYLQKENIIDESGMPKERFSAEFPKEGPSILRIQQVVRGDSAAYFCASSPNVAGNQPQHFGDGTRLSIL.